One sample yielded the 18 T cell receptor beta chains listed below, sequenced in a study of vaccination and CD4 T cells after COVID-19. This sample's treatment: roughly 10-day PBMC culture with coronavirus spike peptide pools or control peptides (ViraFEST assay). Cultured CD4+ T cell DNA was sequenced using the Oncomine TCR Beta short-read assay. In TCRdb, the PCR reads were re-called with MiXCR into one record per CDR3 protein. The profile shows 9,500 to 15,000 distinct CDR3 sequences, 50% of them singletons. Their cognate antigens are unknown. Sequences were obtained from CD4+ T cells from blood, cultured in vitro. These receptors were obtained from a human donor who had recovered from COVID-19.

V usage is TRBV6-5 and J usage is TRBJ1-2; possibly TRBD1 for D (6 bases). CDR1 MNHEY and CDR2 SVGAGI come from the germline V gene. This CDR3 spans 15 amino acids. Trimming removed 4 bases from V and 2 bases from J, with 14 bases in between. The CDR3 DNA reads as TGTGCCAGCAGTTGGGGGGGGGCTAGGAACTATGGCTACACCTTC. This codes for CASSWGGARNYGYTF.

The V gene is TRBV20-1, the J gene TRBJ2-5; 7 bases align to TRBD1. This CDR3 has 12 residues. Germline loops: CDR1 DFQATT, CDR2 SNEGSKA (reference sequence). J gave up 5 bases and V 6 bases, and 6 bases lay outside the gene matches. The CDR3 spells CSANRGEETQYF. The CDR3 nucleotides read TGCAGTGCCAACAGGGGAGAGGAGACCCAGTACTTC.

V and J are TRBV9 and TRBJ1-5, with D possibly being TRBD1 (5 bases). V lost 1 base and J 7 bases, leaving 9 bases between the germline ends. The V gene's germline CDR1 is SGDLS and CDR2 YYNGEE. The CDR3 has 13 amino acids. The CDR3 region has the DNA TGTGCCAGCAGCGTACAGGGCGGACAGCCCCAGCATTTT. It encodes CASSVQGGQPQHF.

The chain links TRBV12-3 or TRBV12-4 to TRBJ2-7; D might be TRBD2 (5 bases). The ends were cut back, 3 bases at V and 5 bases at J, with 11 bases in the middle. The CDR3 runs 13 residues. The CDR3 DNA reads TGTGCCAGCAGTTTTGGACTCCGGGACGAGCAGTACTTC. Its protein product is CASSFGLRDEQYF.

V is TRBV7-9 and J is TRBJ1-1; D unresolved. From germline, CDR1 is SEHNR and CDR2 FQNEAQ (reference sequence). The CDR3 has 12 amino acids. The V end was cut by 5 bases, the J end by 5 bases, with 9 bases between. CDR3 in amino acids: CASSKLGTEAFF. DNA of the CDR3: TGTGCCAGCAGCAAATTGGGGACTGAAGCTTTCTTT.

V and J are TRBV7-8 and TRBJ2-7, with D maybe TRBD1 (6 bases). In germline, CDR1 is SGHVS, CDR2 FQNEAQ. The CDR3 sequence is 13 residues long. Trimming took 4 bases from V and 9 from J, leaving 16 bases between them. The CDR3 DNA reads TGTGCCAGCAGCTCCCTGGCTGAGACAGGGCAGTACTTC. Amino acids: CASSSLAETGQYF. Full variable domain (remainder filled in from reference TRBV7-8 and TRBJ2-7): GAGVSQSPRYKVAKRGQDVALRCDPISGHVSLFWYQQALGQGPEFLTYFQNEAQLDKSGLPSDRFFAERPEGSVSTLKIQRTQQEDSAVYLCASSSLAETGQYFGPGTRLTVT.

The chain combines TRBV12-3 or TRBV12-4 with TRBJ2-2, with 8 nucleotides matching TRBD2. The CDR3 is made up of 17 amino acids. Unmatched junction bases numbered 15, after V lost 6 bases and J lost 6 bases. The CDR3 nucleotides read TGTGCCAGCAGGTTTCGGACTAGCTTTATAGGGGCCGGGGAGCTGTTTTTT. Protein: CASRFRTSFIGAGELFF.

The chain has TRBV12-3 or TRBV12-4 and TRBJ2-1, with a weak D call TRBD1 (6 bases). The CDR3 contains 15 residues. V was clipped by 7 bases and J by 2 bases, with 15 bases between them. This CDR3 is CASTSGQSTYNEQFF. CDR3 nucleotides: TGTGCCAGCACCTCCGGACAGTCAACCTACAATGAGCAGTTCTTC.

CDR3 protein: CASSLGGTGESGYTF. The CDR3 coding sequence is TGTGCCAGCAGCTTAGGAGGGACAGGGGAGTCTGGCTACACCTTC. The chain links TRBV7-2 to TRBJ1-2; 10 bases align to TRBD1. Per the germline V gene, CDR1 is SGHTA and CDR2 is FQGNSA. CDR3 length: 15 amino acids. J was trimmed by 7 bases and V by 1 base; bases with no gene match: 6.

As DNA, the CDR3 is TGTGCCAGCAGATCAGGGACGGCGAACTCTGGAAACACCATATATTTT. Translating gives CASRSGTANSGNTIYF. The chain combines TRBV6-1 with TRBJ1-3, with a weak D call TRBD1 (5 bases). The CDR3 runs 16 residues. Germline V gives CDR1 MNHNS, CDR2 SASEGT. V was clipped by 6 bases and J by 0 bases, with 15 bases between them.

The CDR3, as DNA: TGTGCCACCAGCCTAGGGCCCGCGGTATATGGCTACACCTTC. As protein: CATSLGPAVYGYTF. The chain recombines TRBV15 with TRBJ1-2; D is undetermined. The CDR3 extends over 14 amino acids. Germline lookup yields CDR1 LNHNV and CDR2 YYDKDF (reference sequence). V was pared by 5 bases and J by 5 bases, with 15 bases between.

V is TRBV30 and J is TRBJ1-1; D uncertain. CDR3 size: 13 residues. Germline CDR1 GTSNPN, CDR2 SVGIG (reference sequence). Trimming took 3 bases from V and 7 from J, leaving 15 bases between them. The CDR3 protein is CAWSRRNGGEAFF. The CDR3 nucleotides read TGTGCCTGGAGCCGACGTAATGGAGGTGAAGCTTTCTTT. The full variable domain, rest sourced from reference TRBV30 and TRBJ1-1, is SQTIHQWPATLVQPVGSPLSLECTVEGTSNPNLYWYRQAAGRGLQLLFYSVGIGQISSEVPQNLSASRPQDRQFILSSKKLLLSDSGFYLCAWSRRNGGEAFFGQGTRLTVV.

The chain carries TRBV7-2 and TRBJ2-3; TRBD2 matches 7 bases. V shed 2 bases and J 8 bases; nucleotides not matched to a gene: 1. CDR1 SGHTA and CDR2 FQGNSA come from the germline V gene. The CDR3 contains 12 residues. The CDR3 is CASSLTGGTQYF. CDR3 DNA sequence: TGTGCCAGCAGCTTAACGGGAGGTACGCAGTATTTT.

The chain carries TRBV11-2 and TRBJ2-6; no definite D call. The germline CDR1 and CDR2 sequences are SGHAT and FQNNGV. This CDR3 is 13 amino acids long. Between the trimmed V and J ends, which lost 6 bases and 0 bases, there was a span of 3 bases. The CDR3 region has the DNA TGTGCCAGCAGGAGCTCTGGGGCCAACGTCCTGACTTTC. This encodes CASRSSGANVLTF.

The genes are TRBV6-5 and TRBJ2-7, with D possibly being TRBD1 (6 bases). The CDR3 sequence is 21 residues long. V lost 0 bases, J lost 5 bases, and 32 bases lay in between. In germline, CDR1 is MNHEY, CDR2 SVGAGI. DNA for the CDR3: TGTGCCAGCAGTTACTCTTCCCTACCTGGACAGAGGAGCCTCCTAAACCACGAGCAGTACTTC. Translated: CASSYSSLPGQRSLLNHEQYF.

The chain has TRBV12-3 or TRBV12-4 and TRBJ2-7, with 9 bases that match TRBD1. The CDR3 sequence is 13 residues long. V shed 3 bases, J shed 6 bases, and the junction held 3 bases outside the gene matches. Written as DNA, the CDR3 is TGTGCCAGCAGTTTGGGACAGGGAAGCGAGCAGTACTTC. Its translation is CASSLGQGSEQYF.

The sample holds a few counts of this clonotype. The V gene is TRBV19, the J gene TRBJ1-1, with TRBD1 as a possible D gene (5 bases). Germline-derived CDR1 and CDR2 are LNHDA and SQIVND (reference sequence). Trimming cost V 4 bases and J 0 bases, with 6 bases left between them. This CDR3 is built from 13 residues. The CDR3 coding sequence is TGTGCCAGTAGTAACAGGTTGAACACTGAAGCTTTCTTT. It encodes CASSNRLNTEAFF.

The gene calls are TRBV5-1 and TRBJ1-1; maybe TRBD1 (6 bases). The ends were cut back, 0 bases at V and 1 base at J, with 7 bases in the middle. The germline gives CDR1 SGHRS, CDR2 YFSETQ. This CDR3 is built from 14 residues. The CDR3 reads CASSLVGGNTEAFF. The CDR3 DNA reads as TGCGCCAGCAGCTTGGTAGGGGGGAACACTGAAGCTTTCTTT. Complete variable domain (other parts from reference TRBV5-1 and TRBJ1-1): KAGVTQTPRYLIKTRGQQVTLSCSPISGHRSVSWYQQTPGQGLQFLFEYFSETQRNKGNFPGRFSGRQFSNSRSEMNVSTLELGDSALYLCASSLVGGNTEAFFGQGTRLTVV.